One sample yielded the 7 T cell receptor beta chains listed below, sequenced in a study of T-cell memory formation after mild COVID-19. TCRdb processed the 5' RACE reads anew with MiXCR; each CDR3 protein has one entry. This table has approximately 580,000 distinct CDR3 sequences, about 20% appearing once. Sample: PBMCs or a T cell subset sorted from them (not recorded which). The receptor source for this set is an adult woman who had mild COVID-19 (a few samples of this study predate the infection). Cell type and time point are not known.

This clonotype was recorded a few times. The V gene is TRBV6-5, the J gene TRBJ2-7; 9 bases are a match to TRBD1. After removal of 2 bases from V and 7 bases from J, the junction contained 9 bases not matched to a gene. The germline V gene has CDR1 MNHEY and CDR2 SVGAGI. The CDR3 extends over 15 amino acids. CDR3 DNA: TGTGCCAGCAGTTACCGGTTAGGGACAGGGAGAGAGCAGTACTTC. It encodes CASSYRLGTGREQYF.

This clonotype was seen a handful of times. The chain has TRBV11-2 and TRBJ2-5; D remains unclear. The CDR3 is made up of 14 amino acids. Germline-derived CDR1 and CDR2 are SGHAT and FQNNGV. Between the trimmed V and J ends, which lost 1 base and 6 bases, there was a span of 12 bases. The CDR3 sequence is CASSLGVVGKTQYF. The CDR3 coding sequence is TGTGCCAGCAGCTTAGGGGTGGTCGGAAAGACCCAGTACTTC.

This clonotype was found a few times. The chain couples TRBV7-9 to TRBJ1-6; D remains ambiguous. From germline, CDR1 is SEHNR and CDR2 FQNEAQ (reference sequence). Trimming shortened V by 1 base and J by 10 bases, and 11 bases separated the two germline ends. CDR3 length: 14 residues. The CDR3 DNA follows: TGTGCCAGCAGCTTAGGGACTATTGGATCACCCCTCCACTTT. This sequence encodes CASSLGTIGSPLHF.

Only a few counts were recorded for this clonotype. V usage is TRBV7-8 and J usage is TRBJ1-6; D may be TRBD1 (6 bases). V lost 3 bases and J 5 bases, leaving 11 bases between the germline ends. CDR1 SGHVS and CDR2 FQNEAQ come from the germline V gene. The CDR3 length is 15 residues. DNA for the CDR3: TGTGCCAGCAGCTTTTCGGGGGCCGATAATTCACCCCTCCACTTT. Translating it yields CASSFSGADNSPLHF. The variable domain in full, completed from reference TRBV7-8 and TRBJ1-6, reads GAGVSQSPRYKVAKRGQDVALRCDPISGHVSLFWYQQALGQGPEFLTYFQNEAQLDKSGLPSDRFFAERPEGSVSTLKIQRTQQEDSAVYLCASSFSGADNSPLHFGNGTRLTVT.

This chain joins TRBV7-6 and TRBJ2-7; the match to TRBD2 covers 10 bases. The germline CDR1 and CDR2 sequences are SGHVS and FNYEAQ. CDR3 length: 15 residues. V gave up 5 bases and J gave up 3 bases; unmatched junction bases: 7. The CDR3 sequence is CASSQRLAGVYEQYF. The CDR3 bases are TGTGCCAGCAGCCAGAGGCTAGCGGGGGTCTACGAGCAGTACTTC.

The CDR3 coding sequence is TGCGCCAGCAGACCGTCGGGGTGGAGCGGGAGCGGCTACGAGCAGTACTTC. This sequence encodes CASRPSGWSGSGYEQYF. The V gene is TRBV23-1, the J gene TRBJ2-7, with TRBD2 identical over 8 bases. TRBV23-1 is labeled an ORF, and its function is uncertain. The ends lost 6 bases at V and 3 bases at J; junction bases unmatched: 16. This CDR3 is 17 amino acids long.

The rearrangement uses TRBV4-3 and TRBJ2-4; possibly TRBD1 or TRBD2 for D (6 bases each). Germline CDR1 is LGHNA and CDR2 is YSLEER. CDR3 length: 16 residues. The V end lost 0 bases, the J end lost 8 bases, and 17 bases lay between the germline ends. In nucleotides, the CDR3 is TGCGCCAGCAGCCAAGAATCCGGGGGCGCGGCCCACATTCAGTACTTC. Its protein product is CASSQESGGAAHIQYF.